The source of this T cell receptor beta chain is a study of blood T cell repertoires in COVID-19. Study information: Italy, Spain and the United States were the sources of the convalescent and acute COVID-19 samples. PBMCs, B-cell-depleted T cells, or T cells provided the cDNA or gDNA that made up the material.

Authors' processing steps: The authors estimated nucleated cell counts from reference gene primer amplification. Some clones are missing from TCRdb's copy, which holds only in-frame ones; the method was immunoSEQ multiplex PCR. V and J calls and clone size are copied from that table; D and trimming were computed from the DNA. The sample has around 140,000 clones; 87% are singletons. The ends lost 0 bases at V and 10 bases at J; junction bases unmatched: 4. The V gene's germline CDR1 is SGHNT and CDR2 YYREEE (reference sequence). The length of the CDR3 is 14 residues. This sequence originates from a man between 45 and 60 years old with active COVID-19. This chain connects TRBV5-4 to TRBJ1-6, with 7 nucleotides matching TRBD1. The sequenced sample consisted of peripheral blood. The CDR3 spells CASSLGQGQSPLHF. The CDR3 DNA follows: TGTGCCAGCAGCTTGGGACAGGGTCAATCACCCCTCCACTTT.